Shown below are 8 T cell receptor beta chains from a single sample sequenced in a study of cytomegalovirus exposure and HLA in healthy donors. The PCR contained 60 Vbeta and 13 Jbeta primers. Produced via immunoSEQ multiplex PCR; TCRdb's table is partial and in-frame only. The sample includes about 55,000 clones, 65% to 85% of them seen just once. Sequencing was done on a sample of PBMCs. The source of these receptors is a man aged 25 to 40 in good health and CMV-seronegative.

This clone has just one count. The V and J genes are TRBV2 and TRBJ1-1, with TRBD1 matching 7 bases. The CDR3 spans 16 residues. V trimming: 6 bases; J trimming: 1 base; junction bases outside the gene matches: 11. CDR1 is SNHLY, CDR2 FYNNEI, per germline. The CDR3 loop reads CASSPARTGKNTEAFF. The CDR3 DNA reads TGTGCCAGCAGCCCCGCAAGGACAGGAAAGAACACTGAAGCTTTCTTT.

The V call is TRBV30, the J call TRBJ2-7; TRBD1 aligns across 8 bases. The CDR3 is 15 amino acids. After removal of 3 bases from V and 1 base from J, the junction contained 8 bases not matched to a gene. Germline CDR1 GTSNPN, CDR2 SVGIG (reference sequence). The CDR3 region has the DNA TGTGCCTGGAGCGGGGCCGGGACAGGTTCCTACGAGCAGTACTTC. This codes for CAWSGAGTGSYEQYF.

The chain uses TRBV19 and TRBJ1-1; D may be TRBD1 (5 bases). V was trimmed by 8 bases and J by 5 bases, leaving 18 bases between them. CDR1 is LNHDA, CDR2 SQIVND, per germline (reference sequence). The CDR3 loop spans 14 amino acids. The CDR3 loop is CASSEGGDNTEAFF. CDR3 sequence (DNA): TGTGCCAGTTCCGAGGGAGGGGATAATACTGAAGCTTTCTTT.

V usage is TRBV30 and J usage is TRBJ2-1, with TRBD1 matching over 8 bases. The CDR3 loop spans 15 amino acids. With V trimmed by 5 bases and J by 8 bases, 14 bases remained unmatched. The germline CDR1 and CDR2 sequences are GTSNPN and SVGIG (reference sequence). The CDR3: CAWARGQGATYEQFF. CDR3 nucleotide sequence: TGTGCCTGGGCTCGTGGGCAGGGGGCTACATATGAGCAGTTCTTC.

This sequence joins TRBV29-1 and TRBJ2-3, with TRBD1 matching over 8 bases. The CDR3 has 15 amino acids. Looked up from germline, CDR1 is SQVTM and CDR2 is ANQGSEA. J lost 0 bases, V lost 1 base, and 3 bases had no gene match. Written as DNA, the CDR3 is TGCAGCGTTGAAGGCGGACAGGGCAGCACAGATACGCAGTATTTT. This codes for CSVEGGQGSTDTQYF.

CDR3 nucleotide sequence: TGTGCCAGCTCACCGGGACAGGGACCTGGAAACACCATATATTTT. Translation: CASSPGQGPGNTIYF. The rearrangement uses TRBV18 and TRBJ1-3, with TRBD1 matching over 9 bases. Germline CDR1 and CDR2: KGHSH and LQKENI. The V segment lost 3 bases and the J segment 2 bases; nucleotides outside the gene matches: 2. This CDR3 comprises 15 residues.

This chain joins TRBV7-2 and TRBJ2-7, with 10 bases identical to TRBD2. The CDR3 contains 15 residues. Germline loops: CDR1 SGHTA, CDR2 FQGNSA. V lost 1 base to trimming and J lost 5 bases; unmatched junction nucleotides: 5. The CDR3 protein is CASSLEAGGPHEQYF. CDR3 nucleotide sequence: TGTGCCAGCAGCTTAGAAGCGGGAGGGCCCCACGAGCAGTACTTC.

This clone was seen only a few times. V usage is TRBV9 and J usage is TRBJ2-7, with 7 bases lining up with TRBD2. The junction had 7 bases not matched to a gene; V was cut back by 2 bases and J by 2 bases. Germline lookup yields CDR1 SGDLS and CDR2 YYNGEE. This CDR3 contains 15 residues. The CDR3 region has the DNA TGTGCCAGCAGCGTTGGTAGCGGGTCCCCCTACGAGCAGTACTTC. Protein sequence: CASSVGSGSPYEQYF.